These 25 T cell receptor beta chains were sequenced from one sample in a study of blood T cell repertoires in COVID-19. Using immunoSEQ multiplex PCR, the repertoire was profiled, and TCRdb retains in-frame clones only, with some absent. This sample has 250,000 to 300,000 clones, with 70% to 90% found just once. The specimen sequenced was PBMCs or T cells enriched from blood (not recorded which). These receptors all stem from a woman in her forties or fifties who had been exposed to COVID-19.

This chain's CDR3 is CSVQDSYNEQFF. CDR3 DNA sequence: TGCAGCGTTCAGGACAGTTACAATGAGCAGTTCTTC. V is TRBV29-1 and J is TRBJ2-1, with a weak D call TRBD1 (6 bases). This CDR3 is 12 amino acids long. V lost 5 bases, J lost 4 bases, and 9 bases lay in between. Germline CDR1 reads SQVTM; CDR2 reads ANQGSEA.

This chain links TRBV11-2 with TRBJ1-6; D is perhaps TRBD1 (6 bases). Germline lookup yields CDR1 SGHAT and CDR2 FQNNGV. V was clipped by 4 bases and J by 5 bases, with 12 bases between them. This CDR3 comprises 15 residues. For the CDR3, the DNA is TGTGCCAGCAGCTCCACGGGGGGCCATAATTCACCCCTCCACTTT. This gives the protein CASSSTGGHNSPLHF.

V usage is TRBV14 and J usage is TRBJ2-2, with a tentative D call TRBD1 (6 bases). CDR1 and CDR2 from the germline V gene are SGHDN and FVKESK. The V end was cut by 6 bases, the J end by 1 base, with 9 bases between. This CDR3 region has 14 residues. The CDR3 nucleotides read TGTGCCAGCAGAGGGACAATGAACACCGGGGAGCTGTTTTTT. Translation: CASRGTMNTGELFF.

This clone came up a few times. The gene calls are TRBV19 and TRBJ1-1; unclear D gene. Germline V gene lookup returns CDR1 LNHDA and CDR2 SQIVND (reference sequence). V was cut by 2 bases and J by 1 base, with 8 bases left in between. CDR3 size: 14 residues. The CDR3 is CASSIRGQNTEAFF. The CDR3, as DNA: TGTGCCAGTAGTATACGAGGGCAGAACACTGAAGCTTTCTTT.

The genes are TRBV11-1 and TRBJ2-5; tentative D call: TRBD2 (6 bases). Germline values: CDR1 SGHAT, CDR2 FQDESV (reference sequence). The V end lost 1 base, the J end lost 4 bases, and 7 bases lay between the germline ends. The CDR3 spans 13 residues. The CDR3 sequence is CASSLGLGETQYF. CDR3 DNA: TGTGCCAGCAGCTTAGGACTAGGAGAGACCCAGTACTTC.

The rearrangement joins TRBV3-1 (or the pseudogene TRBV3-2) to TRBJ1-5; no firm D call. Germline CDR1 is LGHDT and CDR2 is YNNKEL (reference sequence). Trimming pared 4 bases from V and 9 bases from J, leaving 16 bases between. CDR3 size: 14 residues. This CDR3 reads CASSPVNTFGPQHF. CDR3 DNA sequence: TGTGCCAGCAGCCCTGTTAATACTTTCGGGCCCCAGCATTTT.

The chain combines TRBV5-1 with TRBJ1-1; D unclear. The germline gives CDR1 SGHRS, CDR2 YFSETQ. The ends were cut back, 0 bases at V and 5 bases at J, with 11 bases in the middle. This CDR3 has 14 residues. CDR3 sequence: CASSLGGGFTEAFF. DNA for the CDR3: TGCGCCAGCAGCTTGGGGGGAGGGTTTACTGAAGCTTTCTTT.

The chain couples TRBV12-3 or TRBV12-4 to TRBJ1-5, with 10 nucleotides matching TRBD1. CDR3 length equals 13 residues. The trim removed 5 bases at V and 8 bases at J, leaving 3 bases unmatched. CDR3 region: CASSDRGREPQHF. The CDR3 region has the DNA TGTGCCAGCAGTGACAGGGGGCGAGAGCCCCAGCATTTT.

The CDR3: CASSPGGLAGGDTQYF. The CDR3 nucleotides are TGTGCCAGCAGCCCCGGGGGACTAGCGGGGGGAGATACGCAGTATTTT. The V call is TRBV11-2, the J call TRBJ2-3; 15 bases agree with TRBD2. CDR1 SGHAT and CDR2 FQNNGV come from the germline V gene. This CDR3 is built from 16 residues. Trimming removed 5 bases from V and 5 bases from J; junction bases left unmatched: 5.

The V and J genes are TRBV18 and TRBJ2-2; a possible D gene is TRBD1 (6 bases). The CDR3 is made up of 15 amino acids. The germline V gene encodes CDR1 KGHSH and CDR2 LQKENI. Trimming shortened V by 5 bases and J by 5 bases, and 15 bases separated the two germline ends. The CDR3 DNA is TGTGCCAGCTCAAGGACTGACAGGCCAACCGGGGAGCTGTTTTTT. Translating it yields CASSRTDRPTGELFF.

The rearrangement links TRBV3-1 (or the pseudogene TRBV3-2) to TRBJ2-7; D is perhaps TRBD1 (5 bases). Germline V gene lookup returns CDR1 LGHDT and CDR2 YNNKEL (reference sequence). Trimming removed 4 bases from V and 7 bases from J, with 17 bases in between. The CDR3 is made up of 14 amino acids. Here the CDR3 DNA reads TGTGCCAGCAGCCCCAGAGGTAGGGGTAGGGAGCAGTACTTC. Amino acid sequence: CASSPRGRGREQYF.

The J gene is TRBJ2-3, the V gene TRBV2; TRBD1 is a possible D gene (5 bases). Germline V gives CDR1 SNHLY, CDR2 FYNNEI. V was shortened by 7 bases and J by 5 bases, with 16 bases between the two germline ends. This CDR3 is 14 amino acids long. The CDR3 DNA sequence: TGTGCCAGCAATCCAGGGCTAGGGGAAGATACGCAGTATTTT. Protein sequence: CASNPGLGEDTQYF.

This chain uses TRBV7-2 with TRBJ2-3; 11 positions match TRBD1. Trimming took 5 bases from V and 2 from J; bases not matched to a gene: 6. Germline CDR1 reads SGHTA; CDR2 reads FQGNSA. CDR3 length: 16 amino acids. The CDR3 sequence: CASSAGQGATTDTQYF. The CDR3 nucleotides read TGTGCCAGCAGCGCAGGACAGGGGGCGACCACAGATACGCAGTATTTT.

In the case of this clone: Additional DNA sequences in this sample encode the identical CDR3. The chain couples TRBV27 to TRBJ2-2; 7 bases match TRBD1. In germline, CDR1 is MNHEY, CDR2 SMNVEV (reference sequence). The V gene end was trimmed by 2 bases and the J gene end by 5 bases; junction bases not matched to a gene: 5. The CDR3 is 15 residues long. CDR3 protein: CASSLRQGRTGELFF. For the CDR3, the DNA is TGTGCCAGCAGTTTACGACAGGGACGAACCGGGGAGCTGTTTTTT.

This rearrangement joins TRBV28 to TRBJ1-3; 7 bases fit TRBD1. The CDR3 sequence is 15 residues long. Germline-derived CDR1 and CDR2 are MDHEN and SYDVKM. V dropped 7 bases and J dropped 0; count of bases not matched to a gene: 6. The CDR3 bases are TGTGCCAGCAAGAACAGGGGATACTCTGGAAACACCATATATTTT. Protein: CASKNRGYSGNTIYF. The full variable domain, completed using reference TRBV28 and TRBJ1-3, is DVKVTQSSRYLVKRTGEKVFLECVQDMDHENMFWYRQDPGLGLRLIYFSYDVKMKEKGDIPEGYSVSREKKERFSLILESASTNQTSMYLCASKNRGYSGNTIYFGEGSWLTVV.

This clone came up once. The chain has TRBV7-9 and TRBJ1-2; D is perhaps TRBD1 (5 bases). This CDR3 has 17 amino acids. Germline CDR1 reads SEHNR; CDR2 reads FQNEAQ (reference sequence). Trimming took 5 bases from V and 8 from J, leaving 27 bases between them. For the CDR3, the DNA is TGTGCCAGCAGCCCTACCCCGGGGGGAAATGTTAGCAGAGGCTACACCTTC. It yields the protein CASSPTPGGNVSRGYTF.

This clone has more than one count but fewer than ten. This chain uses TRBV7-9 with TRBJ2-5, with D perhaps TRBD2 (6 bases). V lost 4 bases and J 7 bases, leaving 7 bases between the germline ends. This CDR3 contains 11 residues. The V gene's germline CDR1 is SEHNR and CDR2 FQNEAQ (reference sequence). The CDR3 nucleotides are TGTGCCAGCAGCTCGGGGGTGACCCAGTACTTC. Protein product: CASSSGVTQYF.

The V call is TRBV6-5, the J call TRBJ1-2, with TRBD1 matching 9 bases. V shed 2 bases, J shed 4 bases, and the junction held 8 bases outside the gene matches. The CDR3 is 16 amino acids. Per the germline V gene, CDR1 is MNHEY and CDR2 is SVGAGI. In DNA form, the CDR3 reads TGTGCCAGCAGTTACACTGGGACAGGGCGAGGCTATGGCTACACCTTC. Translated: CASSYTGTGRGYGYTF.

This clone was detected only a few times. The gene calls are TRBV7-2 and TRBJ1-1; D is unresolved. The V end was cut by 5 bases, the J end by 4 bases, with 20 bases between. CDR3 size: 16 residues. CDR1 is SGHTA and CDR2 is FQGNSA in the germline V gene. CDR3 sequence (DNA): TGTGCCAGCAGCCCCGCCGTGCATCAACTTAGCACTGAAGCTTTCTTT. Amino acids: CASSPAVHQLSTEAFF.

The rearrangement uses TRBV11-2 and TRBJ1-3; no reliable D call. Germline values: CDR1 SGHAT, CDR2 FQNNGV. This CDR3 has 13 amino acids. Trimming pared 1 base from V and 4 bases from J, leaving 5 bases between. As DNA, the CDR3 is TGTGCCAGCAGCTTAGGCAGGGGAAACACCATATATTTT. It encodes CASSLGRGNTIYF.

V is TRBV30 and J is TRBJ2-5, with D unclear. The CDR3 consists of 14 residues. Looked up from germline, CDR1 is GTSNPN and CDR2 is SVGIG (reference sequence). Trimming took 2 bases from V and 2 from J, leaving 12 bases between them. CDR3 nucleotide sequence: TGTGCCTGGAGTACTCGTACCAAACAAGAGACCCAGTACTTC. Its protein is CAWSTRTKQETQYF.

The genes are TRBV11-2 and TRBJ2-2; D gene uncertain. CDR3 length: 14 amino acids. The V end was cut by 1 base, the J end by 1 base, with 4 bases between. Germline CDR1 reads SGHAT; CDR2 reads FQNNGV. This CDR3 is CASSLGRNTGELFF. The CDR3 DNA reads TGTGCCAGCAGCTTAGGCAGGAACACCGGGGAGCTGTTTTTT.

This clone was observed a few times. This chain uses TRBV3-1 (or the pseudogene TRBV3-2) with TRBJ2-2, with 12 bases that match TRBD2. Germline CDR1 and CDR2: LGHDT and YNNKEL (reference sequence). V shed 1 base and J 5 bases; nucleotides not matched to a gene: 5. The CDR3 has 17 amino acids. The CDR3 nucleotides read TGTGCCAGCAGCCAAGGGCTAGCGGGGGGGCCTACCGGGGAGCTGTTTTTT. Translated: CASSQGLAGGPTGELFF.

The chain has TRBV6-5 and TRBJ1-2; TRBD1 matches at 11 bases. The CDR3 is made up of 15 amino acids. Trimming removed 5 bases from V and 8 bases from J; junction bases left unmatched: 10. CDR1 MNHEY and CDR2 SVGAGI come from the germline V gene. The CDR3 sequence: CASSPSGTGGVGYTF. The CDR3, as DNA: TGTGCCAGCAGTCCCTCCGGGACAGGGGGAGTCGGCTACACCTTC.

This clone was counted many times. The sample carries other DNA sequences with the same CDR3. Here the CDR3 DNA reads TGTGCCAGCAGTGACGGTGCCTCTGGAAACACCATATATTTT. Translated: CASSDGASGNTIYF. V usage is TRBV6-1 and J usage is TRBJ1-3; unclear D gene. Trimming pared 3 bases from V and 0 bases from J, leaving 6 bases between. CDR3 length equals 14 residues. Germline V gene data show CDR1 as MNHNS and CDR2 as SASEGT.